Presented here are 26 T cell receptor beta chains from one specimen sequenced in a study of blood T cells in healthy people across ages (dated by TCRdb to 2013 to 2016). The receptor library was made with 5' RACE. Instrument used: Illumina HiSeq 2500. The second PCR ran for about 7 to 11 cycles and used a J-beta primer mix along with a sample-barcoded 5' primer. In TCRdb, the public reads were trimmed at Q25 with fastp and aligned with MiXCR, with productive beta chains retained. Each entry merges the rows of one CDR3 protein and shows their most common DNA and genes. The sample includes about 900,000 distinct CDR3 sequences, with 62% observed a single time. The ten largest clones represent roughly 26% of the sample. Sample: blood. These receptors all come from a man in his thirties or forties in good health.

A single count supports this clonotype. The chain uses TRBV6-5 and TRBJ2-5; the D gene is possibly TRBD2 (7 bases). With 2 bases removed from V and 2 bases from J, the gap between germline ends came to 15 bases. CDR3 length: 16 amino acids. Germline CDR1 is MNHEY and CDR2 is SVGAGI. The chain's CDR3 is CASSYALGGGQETQYF. The CDR3 DNA is TGTGCCAGCAGTTACGCTCTGGGAGGGGGACAAGAGACCCAGTACTTC.

This clonotype was detected ten times or more. The junction does not match germline at one end; this may be a read error. The CDR3 here is CSARETTQGADYGYTF. In nucleotides, the CDR3 is TGCAGTGCTAGAGAGACCACACAGGGGGCTGACTACGGCTACACCTTC. The chain recombines TRBV20-1 with TRBJ1-2; the match to TRBD1 covers 9 bases. Germline V CDR1 and CDR2: DFQATT, SNEGSKA (reference sequence). CDR3 length: 16 amino acids.

The chain uses TRBV9 and TRBJ2-1; tentatively, D is TRBD1 (5 bases). CDR3 size: 15 residues. Trimming removed 3 bases from V and 8 bases from J, with 18 bases in between. Germline CDR1 and CDR2: SGDLS and YYNGEE. The CDR3: CASSGWGFKGYEQFF. CDR3 DNA: TGTGCCAGCAGCGGTTGGGGTTTTAAGGGGTATGAGCAGTTCTTC.

A few counts support this clonotype. The chain couples TRBV7-3 to TRBJ2-3, with 15 positions matching TRBD2. The V gene's germline CDR1 is SGHTA and CDR2 FQGTGA. The CDR3 is 16 amino acids. V dropped 4 bases and J dropped 6; count of bases not matched to a gene: 5. CDR3 residues: CASSSGLAGGVDTQYF. The CDR3 region has the DNA TGTGCCAGCAGCTCGGGACTAGCGGGGGGAGTCGATACGCAGTATTTT.

In its sample, this clonotype was seen a few times. The CDR3 reads CSARALLQGEQFF. DNA of the CDR3: TGCAGTGCTAGAGCCCTTCTACAGGGTGAGCAGTTCTTC. The chain links TRBV20-1 to TRBJ2-1; TRBD1 might be the D (6 bases). V shed 1 base and J shed 9 bases, with 13 bases lying between them. CDR1 and CDR2 from the germline V gene are DFQATT and SNEGSKA (reference sequence). The CDR3 has 13 residues.

V gene TRBV7-3 combines with J gene TRBJ1-2; the D is unclear. The V gene's germline CDR1 is SGHTA and CDR2 FQGTGA. V lost 5 bases to trimming and J lost 4 bases, with 8 bases between them. This CDR3 has 12 amino acids. CDR3 DNA: TGTGCCAGCAGCGGCCCCGCCTATGGCTACACCTTC. Its protein is CASSGPAYGYTF. Together with reference TRBV7-3 and TRBJ1-2, the CDR3 gives the full variable domain: GAGVSQTPSNKVTEKGKYVELRCDPISGHTALYWYRQSLGQGPEFLIYFQGTGAADDSGLPNDRFFAVRPEGSVSTLKIQRTERGDSAVYLCASSGPAYGYTFGSGTRLTVV.

The chain combines TRBV27 with TRBJ1-2; D gene ambiguous. Germline V gene sequence: CDR1 MNHEY, CDR2 SMNVEV (reference sequence). This CDR3 region has 13 residues. V was pared by 4 bases and J by 4 bases, with 10 bases between. In nucleotides, the CDR3 is TGTGCCAGCAGTTGGAACAGAGCCTATGGCTACACCTTC. Translating gives CASSWNRAYGYTF.

On this clonotype itself: The junction and the germline gene differ at one end; a read error may be behind it. The chain is built from TRBV20-1 and TRBJ2-4; 7 bases are shared with TRBD2. The DNA end is a closer match to TRBJ2-5, so the J assignment may be wrong. CDR1 is DFQATT, CDR2 SNEGSKA, per germline (reference sequence). The CDR3 runs 14 residues. The CDR3 bases are TGCGGTGCTAGAGATCGGTCGGGAGGAGAGACCCAGTACTTC. Translating gives CGARDRSGGETQYF.

The chain has TRBV11-2 and TRBJ2-1; maybe TRBD1 (6 bases). Germline CDR1 is SGHAT and CDR2 is FQNNGV. The CDR3 is 15 residues long. Trimming stripped 2 bases from V and 8 bases from J, with 16 bases between. The CDR3 region has the DNA TGTGCCAGCAGCTTATGGAGACTGACAGGCCATGAGCAGTTCTTC. Translating it yields CASSLWRLTGHEQFF.

This clonotype was detected only a few times. The V gene is TRBV6-6, the J gene TRBJ2-7; 7 bases are a match to TRBD1. The V gene's germline CDR1 is MNHNY and CDR2 SVGAGI (reference sequence). V lost 7 bases to trimming and J lost 2 bases; unmatched junction nucleotides: 8. The CDR3 sequence is 14 residues long. The CDR3 sequence is CASIRPGTAYEQYF. The CDR3 DNA reads TGTGCCAGCATTCGTCCCGGGACAGCCTACGAGCAGTACTTC.

The V and J genes are TRBV12-3 or TRBV12-4 and TRBJ2-1; no definite D call. This CDR3 contains 15 residues. V gave up 1 base and J gave up 7 bases, with 14 bases separating them. The CDR3 here is CASSLVWDEENEQFF. DNA of the CDR3: TGTGCCAGCAGTTTAGTTTGGGATGAGGAGAATGAGCAGTTCTTC.

The chain employs TRBV7-2 and TRBJ2-5; 12 bases match TRBD1. The CDR3 length is 16 residues. Germline V CDR1 and CDR2: SGHTA, FQGNSA. The ends lost 1 base at V and 5 bases at J; junction bases unmatched: 5. The CDR3 protein is CASSLVGTGGWETQYF. CDR3 nucleotides: TGTGCCAGCAGCTTAGTAGGGACAGGGGGCTGGGAGACCCAGTACTTC.

This clonotype was seen a few times. The rearrangement joins TRBV7-2 to TRBJ2-7; no clear D gene. Germline loops: CDR1 SGHTA, CDR2 FQGNSA. With 5 bases removed from V and 0 bases from J, the gap between germline ends came to 11 bases. This CDR3 region has 14 residues. Here the CDR3 DNA reads TGTGCCAGCAGCCCCCCACCCGTCTCCTACGAGCAGTACTTC. Translation: CASSPPPVSYEQYF.

This clonotype was observed a few times. The chain carries TRBV13 and TRBJ1-4; TRBD1 might be the D (6 bases). V was clipped by 5 bases and J by 4 bases, with 11 bases between them. This CDR3 comprises 14 residues. Germline lookup yields CDR1 PRHDT and CDR2 FYEKMQ (reference sequence). CDR3 region: CASSEQGLNEKLFF. The CDR3 DNA is TGTGCCAGCAGCGAACAGGGCCTTAATGAAAAACTGTTTTTT.

The chain carries TRBV20-1 and TRBJ1-2; unclear D gene. With 6 bases removed from V and 8 bases from J, the gap between germline ends came to 19 bases. Germline-derived CDR1 and CDR2 are DFQATT and SNEGSKA (reference sequence). The CDR3 is made up of 13 amino acids. The CDR3 sequence: CSAQEWAIGGYTF. In nucleotides, the CDR3 is TGCAGTGCCCAGGAGTGGGCTATAGGAGGCTACACCTTC.

The rearrangement joins TRBV6-1 to TRBJ1-5, with D unresolved. The CDR3 consists of 14 residues. Per the germline V gene, CDR1 is MNHNS and CDR2 is SASEGT. V was clipped by 3 bases and J by 4 bases, with 10 bases between them. CDR3 residues: CASSDRSLNQPQHF. CDR3 coding DNA: TGTGCCAGCAGTGACAGAAGCCTTAATCAGCCCCAGCATTTT.

This clonotype has a single count. Compared with germline, one end of the junction differs, possibly owing to a read error. The chain carries TRBV7-2 and TRBJ1-5, with D perhaps TRBD1 (6 bases). The CDR3 extends over 17 amino acids. The germline gives CDR1 SGHTA, CDR2 FQGNSA. The CDR3, as DNA: TGTGCCAGCAGCCACGCCCACAGGGTGAATAGCAGTCAGCCCCAGCATTTT. Its protein is CASSHAHRVNSSQPQHF. Drawing the rest from reference TRBV7-2 and TRBJ1-5, the complete variable domain is GAGVSQSPSNKVTEKGKDVELRCDPISGHTALYWYRQSLGQGLEFLIYFQGNSAPDKSGLPSDRFSAERTGGSVSTLTIQRTQQEDSAVYLCASSHAHRVNSSQPQHFGDGTRLSIL.

This clonotype was seen a few times. The V call is TRBV20-1, the J call TRBJ2-5, with 8 bases matching TRBD1. Germline V gives CDR1 DFQATT, CDR2 SNEGSKA (reference sequence). J was trimmed by 5 bases and V by 1 base; bases with no gene match: 3. The length of the CDR3 is 13 residues. The CDR3: CSARVDREETQYF. CDR3 nucleotide sequence: TGCAGTGCTAGAGTGGACAGGGAGGAGACCCAGTACTTC.

The chain uses TRBV20-1 and TRBJ2-7, with 7 bases fitting TRBD2. This CDR3 is built from 13 residues. The ends lost 6 bases at V and 2 bases at J; junction bases unmatched: 7. Germline values: CDR1 DFQATT, CDR2 SNEGSKA (reference sequence). Here the CDR3 reads CSAESGTTYEQYF. In nucleotides, the CDR3 is TGCAGTGCGGAGAGCGGGACCACCTACGAGCAGTACTTC.

This chain joins TRBV4-3 and TRBJ2-7, with 7 bases matching TRBD2. The CDR3 spans 14 residues. V gave up 1 base and J gave up 4 bases; unmatched junction bases: 4. Germline V gene sequence: CDR1 LGHNA, CDR2 YSLEER. The DNA for the CDR3 is TGCGCCAGCAGCCAAGCGGCGGGGGTGTACGAGCAGTACTTC. Protein: CASSQAAGVYEQYF.

This clonotype showed up just a few times. The V call is TRBV28, the J call TRBJ2-7; 8 bases are shared with TRBD2. The V gene end was trimmed by 2 bases and the J gene end by 4 bases; junction bases not matched to a gene: 10. The CDR3 length is 16 residues. Looked up from germline, CDR1 is MDHEN and CDR2 is SYDVKM. This CDR3 is CASSLPTIGGAYEQYF. The CDR3 coding sequence is TGTGCCAGCAGTTTACCCACCATCGGGGGGGCTTACGAGCAGTACTTC.

The rearrangement links TRBV19 to TRBJ1-2; D perhaps matches TRBD1 (5 bases). The CDR3 spans 14 residues. Germline V CDR1 and CDR2: LNHDA, SQIVND (reference sequence). V dropped 7 bases and J dropped 4 bases, with 16 bases sitting between them. The CDR3 DNA reads as TGTGCCAGTACCATCCAGGGCAACCGCTATGGCTACACCTTC. Encoded protein: CASTIQGNRYGYTF.

This clonotype came up a few times. This chain connects TRBV5-1 to TRBJ1-6; no definite D call. The CDR3 spans 16 residues. V was trimmed by 0 bases and J by 0 bases, leaving 7 bases between them. Per the germline V gene, CDR1 is SGHRS and CDR2 is YFSETQ. The CDR3 here is CASSLAVLSYNSPLHF. The CDR3 region has the DNA TGCGCCAGCAGCTTGGCGGTCCTCTCCTATAATTCACCCCTCCACTTT.

The chain has TRBV12-3 or TRBV12-4 and TRBJ2-1; D is ambiguous. The CDR3 is 13 amino acids. Trimming shortened V by 7 bases and J by 4 bases, and 11 bases separated the two germline ends. This CDR3 is CASTLTPYNEQFF. CDR3 sequence (DNA): TGTGCCAGCACCCTGACACCGTACAATGAGCAGTTCTTC.

The CDR3 coding sequence is TGTGCCAGCAGTTTTGCGGCTAGCGGGGGTCTTTACAATGAGCAGTTCTTC. This encodes CASSFAASGGLYNEQFF. The V gene is TRBV12-3 or TRBV12-4, the J gene TRBJ2-1; 10 positions match TRBD2. The CDR3 is made up of 17 amino acids. Trimming cost V 3 bases and J 4 bases; bases outside gene matches: 9.

V gene TRBV4-2 combines with J gene TRBJ2-3; 7 nucleotides match TRBD2. The germline V gene has CDR1 LGHNA and CDR2 YNFKEQ. This CDR3 has 17 amino acids. The V segment lost 0 bases and the J segment 4 bases; nucleotides outside the gene matches: 10. The CDR3 reads CASSQDRQAGRADTQYF. For the CDR3, the DNA is TGTGCCAGCAGCCAAGACCGGCAAGCGGGAAGGGCAGATACGCAGTATTTT.